These 17 T cell receptor beta chains were all obtained from the same sample, sequenced in a study of OX40 agonist ivuxolimab in advanced cancers. Receptor libraries were prepared by the immunoSEQ multiplex PCR assay. Entries here come from immuneACCESS through TCRdb and include only in-frame sequences with V and J called. Some clones fail to appear in such tables; in the studies checked, an unresolved V gene covers under half of the shortfall, and the cause of the remainder is unknown. The sample profile shows under 75,000 clones; 80% to 85% of them were found once. The ten largest clones add up to less than 0.9% of the sample. This sample comprised CD4+ or CD8+ T cells sorted from blood, obtained in a trial of the OX40 agonist ivuxolimab. These receptors originate from an adult with an advanced solid tumor such as melanoma, head and neck, liver or kidney cancer.

The chain combines TRBV14 with TRBJ1-3; D is unresolved. Trimming shortened V by 4 bases and J by 0 bases, and 7 bases separated the two germline ends. The CDR3 runs 14 residues. Germline-derived CDR1 and CDR2 are SGHDN and FVKESK. The CDR3 here is CASSPRSSGNTIYF. For the CDR3, the DNA is TGTGCCAGCAGCCCCAGGAGCTCTGGAAACACCATATATTTT.

The V and J genes are TRBV13 and TRBJ1-2; 7 positions agree with TRBD1. The ends lost 5 bases at V and 8 bases at J; junction bases unmatched: 8. The CDR3 contains 13 residues. Germline loops: CDR1 PRHDT, CDR2 FYEKMQ (reference sequence). CDR3 DNA sequence: TGTGCCAGCAGCCTGACAGGGAGGGGCGGCTACACCTTC. This codes for CASSLTGRGGYTF.

The rearrangement links TRBV28 to TRBJ1-1, with TRBD1 as a possible D gene (5 bases). The CDR3 sequence is 17 residues long. With 4 bases removed from V and 4 bases from J, the gap between germline ends came to 22 bases. Germline lookup yields CDR1 MDHEN and CDR2 SYDVKM. CDR3 nucleotide sequence: TGTGCCAGCAGTTCCGGGCAGGGAAGAGGTAGGACCACTGAAGCTTTCTTT. This translates into CASSSGQGRGRTTEAFF.

The V gene is TRBV7-8, the J gene TRBJ2-5; TRBD1 matches 9 bases. Trimming took 5 bases from V and 5 from J; bases not matched to a gene: 12. The CDR3 is made up of 16 amino acids. CDR1 and CDR2 (germline): SGHVS, FQNEAQ. For the CDR3, the DNA is TGTGCCAGCAGCCCACGGTATAACAGGGGGCAGGAGACCCAGTACTTC. Translated, it gives CASSPRYNRGQETQYF. Supplemented by reference TRBV7-8 and TRBJ2-5, the full variable domain reads GAGVSQSPRYKVAKRGQDVALRCDPISGHVSLFWYQQALGQGPEFLTYFQNEAQLDKSGLPSDRFFAERPEGSVSTLKIQRTQQEDSAVYLCASSPRYNRGQETQYFGPGTRLLVL.

The rearrangement joins TRBV7-9 to TRBJ1-5; possibly TRBD1 for D (5 bases). Germline loops: CDR1 SEHNR, CDR2 FQNEAQ (reference sequence). This CDR3 has 12 residues. V lost 5 bases and J 8 bases, leaving 10 bases between the germline ends. CDR3 sequence: CASSLPGEPQHF. The CDR3 bases are TGTGCCAGCAGCCTGCCGGGGGAGCCCCAGCATTTT.

The chain joins TRBV9 to TRBJ1-5; 9 nucleotides agree with TRBD1. The ends lost 0 bases at V and 12 bases at J; junction bases unmatched: 7. The germline gives CDR1 SGDLS, CDR2 YYNGEE. The CDR3 length is 14 residues. The CDR3 is CASSVDYRGRVQHF. CDR3 DNA sequence: TGTGCCAGCAGCGTAGATTACAGGGGGCGGGTCCAGCATTTT. Supplemented by reference TRBV9 and TRBJ1-5, the full variable domain reads DSGVTQTPKHLITATGQRVTLRCSPRSGDLSVYWYQQSLDQGLQFLIQYYNGEERAKGNILERFSAQQFPDLHSELNLSSLELGDSALYFCASSVDYRGRVQHFGDGTRLSIL.

The chain couples TRBV4-1 to TRBJ2-3; a weak D match, TRBD2 (5 bases). This CDR3 has 17 residues. Trimming removed 0 bases from V and 0 bases from J, with 13 bases in between. Germline V CDR1 and CDR2: MGHRA, YSYEKL. As DNA, the CDR3 is TGCGCCAGCAGCCAAGATCGGAGGATTCCTAGCACAGATACGCAGTATTTT. Protein sequence: CASSQDRRIPSTDTQYF.

Only a few counts were recorded for this clone. This chain connects TRBV7-9 to TRBJ1-2, with a possible D match to TRBD1 (5 bases). The germline V gene encodes CDR1 SEHNR and CDR2 FQNEAQ (reference sequence). V lost 7 bases, J lost 9 bases, and 21 bases lay in between. This CDR3 contains 14 residues. The CDR3: CASIGARDADSYTF. CDR3 nucleotide sequence: TGTGCCAGCATCGGGGCTCGGGACGCCGATAGCTACACCTTC.

The rearrangement links TRBV18 to TRBJ2-5, with 8 bases aligning to TRBD2. Per germline, CDR1 KGHSH and CDR2 LQKENI. The CDR3 is made up of 15 amino acids. V lost 4 bases and J lost 5; bases outside the gene matches: 9. The chain's CDR3 is CASSLPAGGQETQYF. The CDR3 coding sequence is TGTGCCAGCTCACTCCCGGCGGGGGGCCAGGAGACCCAGTACTTC.

This chain uses TRBV4-2 with TRBJ2-1, with 8 bases that match TRBD2. The CDR3 sequence is 17 residues long. Germline-derived CDR1 and CDR2 are LGHNA and YNFKEQ. The trim removed 4 bases at V and 5 bases at J, leaving 13 bases unmatched. As DNA, the CDR3 is TGTGCCAGCAGCCTACAGTCGGGGCTAGCGGGCCACAATGAGCAGTTCTTC. The encoded protein is CASSLQSGLAGHNEQFF.

The chain carries TRBV29-1 and TRBJ1-4, with D maybe TRBD1 (6 bases). CDR3 size: 13 residues. V was shortened by 7 bases and J by 5 bases, with 14 bases between the two germline ends. Germline loops: CDR1 SQVTM, CDR2 ANQGSEA. The CDR3 loop is CSARPGTNEKLFF. Written as DNA, the CDR3 is TGCAGCGCTAGACCTGGGACAAATGAAAAACTGTTTTTT.

This rearrangement joins TRBV11-3 to TRBJ1-1; D remains unclear. Germline loops: CDR1 SGHNT, CDR2 YENEEA. CDR3 length equals 13 residues. The V end lost 4 bases, the J end lost 11 bases, and 17 bases lay between the germline ends. The CDR3 here is CASSSNMRTRAFF. The CDR3, as DNA: TGTGCCAGCAGCTCCAACATGCGAACTAGGGCTTTCTTT.

V is TRBV7-8 and J is TRBJ2-5; 15 bases map to TRBD2. J gave up 4 bases and V 6 bases, and 9 bases lay outside the gene matches. CDR3 length: 17 residues. Germline lookup yields CDR1 SGHVS and CDR2 FQNEAQ. The CDR3 DNA reads as TGTGCCAGCAGGAGAGCCCGGGGACTAGCGGGGGGAGAGACCCAGTACTTC. As protein: CASRRARGLAGGETQYF.

The chain links TRBV4-2 to TRBJ1-2; D possibly corresponds to TRBD1 (6 bases). The CDR3 covers 18 residues. The V end lost 1 base, the J end lost 0 bases, and 18 bases lay between the germline ends. In germline, CDR1 is LGHNA, CDR2 YNFKEQ. CDR3 residues: CASSQASVKAGANYGYTF. CDR3 sequence (DNA): TGTGCCAGCAGCCAAGCCAGTGTGAAGGCAGGGGCTAACTATGGCTACACCTTC.

The chain links TRBV7-2 to TRBJ1-2; D unresolved. From germline, CDR1 is SGHTA and CDR2 FQGNSA. The V end lost 3 bases, the J end lost 2 bases, and 10 bases lay between the germline ends. CDR3 size: 14 residues. CDR3 region: CASSFVVANYGYTF. The CDR3 DNA sequence: TGTGCCAGCAGCTTTGTTGTAGCCAACTATGGCTACACCTTC.

The chain combines TRBV18 with TRBJ1-3, with TRBD1 as a possible D gene (6 bases). V was shortened by 5 bases and J by 0 bases, with 14 bases between the two germline ends. The germline CDR1 and CDR2 sequences are KGHSH and LQKENI. This CDR3 has 16 amino acids. CDR3: CASSDSGARSGNTIYF. The CDR3 coding sequence is TGTGCCAGCTCAGATTCAGGGGCTCGCTCTGGAAACACCATATATTTT.

The chain recombines TRBV2 with TRBJ2-7; D not certain. The CDR3 consists of 14 residues. V was trimmed by 5 bases and J by 0 bases, leaving 11 bases between them. Germline V lookup: CDR1 SNHLY, CDR2 FYNNEI. The CDR3 DNA reads as TGTGCCAGCAGTTTGCGAACTCTCTCCTACGAGCAGTACTTC. Amino acids: CASSLRTLSYEQYF.